This T cell receptor (beta chain) was recovered during a study of shared clonotypes between healthy human individuals. Measured with immunoSEQ multiplex PCR; TCRdb has only the in-frame clones, and not every one. The sample records approximately 1,500,000 clones, approximately 98% being singletons. Concerning this clone: Distinct nucleotide sequences in the sample also encode this CDR3.

From germline, CDR1 is SGDLS and CDR2 YYNGEE. The CDR3 runs 13 residues. After removal of 3 bases from V and 4 bases from J, the junction contained 2 bases not matched to a gene. The sequenced material came from naive CD4+ T cells sorted from blood. Subset meaning: CD45RA+ positively selected. The sequence came from a man in his thirties or forties in good health. V is TRBV9 and J is TRBJ2-3; 7 nucleotides agree with TRBD1. The CDR3 DNA sequence: TGTGCCAGCAGCGCGACAGGGCCAGATACGCAGTATTTT. This codes for CASSATGPDTQYF.